The 30 T cell receptor beta chains presented below share a single source sample, sequenced in a study of post-analysis software for immune sequencing data. Built from TCR beta cDNA, the libraries had unique molecular identifiers in them. TCRdb recomputed calls from the PCR reads with MiXCR, one row per CDR3 protein. Of 650,000 to 850,000 distinct CDR3 sequences in the sample, about 45% were seen once. The antigens for these receptors are not known. Whole-study findings and limits: In patients, five TRBV segments were more frequent than in controls, with TRBV5-6, TRBV5-1 and TRBV20-1 among them.

Sequencing was carried out using blood. The receptors were gathered from a girl between 5 and 17 years old with multiple sclerosis.

This clonotype was detected a few times. The chain carries TRBV6-1 and TRBJ1-2; 7 nucleotides align to TRBD1. The CDR3 contains 18 residues. The J segment lost 1 base and the V segment lost 6 bases, leaving 17 bases of the junction unmatched. The V gene's germline CDR1 is MNHNS and CDR2 SASEGT. CDR3 in amino acids: CASRGTGTDRRSNYGYTF. In DNA, the CDR3 is TGTGCCAGCAGGGGGACCGGGACAGACCGCCGCAGTAACTATGGCTACACCTTC.

This clonotype was observed once. The chain is built from TRBV19 and TRBJ1-1; TRBD1 matches 8 bases. The trim removed 5 bases at V and 0 bases at J, leaving 8 bases unmatched. The V gene's germline CDR1 is LNHDA and CDR2 SQIVND (reference sequence). The CDR3 is 16 residues long. The DNA of the CDR3 is TGTGCCAGTAGTCCGGCAGGGGGCGAAATGAACACTGAAGCTTTCTTT. Translating it yields CASSPAGGEMNTEAFF.

The CDR3 region is CSARGQGMKTQYF. The CDR3 nucleotides read TGCAGTGCTAGAGGGCAGGGTATGAAGACCCAGTACTTC. The genes are TRBV20-1 and TRBJ2-7; D may be TRBD1 (5 bases). TRBJ2-5 explains the end of the DNA better; the J call may be wrong. The germline CDR1 and CDR2 sequences are DFQATT and SNEGSKA (reference sequence). The CDR3 consists of 13 residues.

V usage is TRBV7-9 and J usage is TRBJ2-7, with a weak D call TRBD1 (6 bases). Germline CDR1 and CDR2: SEHNR and FQNEAQ (reference sequence). This CDR3 region has 16 residues. Trimming stripped 5 bases from V and 3 bases from J, with 20 bases between. CDR3 sequence: CASSPEGAGTIYEQYF. DNA of the CDR3: TGTGCCAGCAGCCCAGAGGGCGCCGGGACAATCTACGAGCAGTACTTC.

The V and J genes are TRBV7-9 and TRBJ2-7; 10 bases line up with TRBD2. This CDR3 spans 15 amino acids. The V gene's germline CDR1 is SEHNR and CDR2 FQNEAQ (reference sequence). V was clipped by 1 base and J by 3 bases; unmatched bases: 3. The CDR3 DNA follows: TGTGCCAGCAGCTTAGGCCTAGCGGGAGACTACGAGCAGTACTTC. Residues: CASSLGLAGDYEQYF.

This sequence joins TRBV15 and TRBJ1-4; D is unclear. The germline CDR1 and CDR2 sequences are LNHNV and YYDKDF (reference sequence). CDR3 length: 13 amino acids. V was pared by 0 bases and J by 7 bases, with 6 bases between. CDR3 loop: CATSRDLAEKLFF. The CDR3 coding sequence is TGTGCCACCAGCAGAGATTTGGCTGAAAAACTGTTTTTT.

The chain recombines TRBV27 with TRBJ2-1, with TRBD1 identical over 9 bases. Unmatched junction bases numbered 4, after V lost 5 bases and J lost 8 bases. This CDR3 has 13 amino acids. Looked up from germline, CDR1 is MNHEY and CDR2 is SMNVEV (reference sequence). DNA of the CDR3: TGTGCCAGCAGTACGGACAGGGGCCATGAGCAGTTCTTC. This sequence encodes CASSTDRGHEQFF.

Ten or more counts support this clonotype. J is TRBJ2-3 and V is TRBV5-1; D possibly corresponds to TRBD1 (5 bases). CDR1 and CDR2 from the germline V gene are SGHRS and YFSETQ. The CDR3 runs 13 residues. Deletions cut 0 bases from V and 9 bases from J, with 11 bases between. The CDR3 region has the DNA TGCGCCAGCAGCTTGGCCGGGCAGGGAACGCAGTATTTT. This encodes CASSLAGQGTQYF.

This clonotype turned up a few times. The chain joins TRBV3-1 to TRBJ2-1; 9 nucleotides match TRBD2. The length of the CDR3 is 19 residues. Germline V lookup: CDR1 LGHDT, CDR2 YNNKEL (reference sequence). Losses at the gene ends were 4 bases for V and 0 bases for J; bases not matched to a gene: 13. The CDR3 region is CASSPLGPLSGSSYNEQFF. The CDR3 bases are TGTGCCAGCAGCCCTTTGGGGCCCCTTAGCGGGAGCTCCTACAATGAGCAGTTCTTC.

The CDR3, as DNA: TGTGCCAGCAGTTATAACAGGGGGAACACTGAAGCTTTCTTT. This gives the protein CASSYNRGNTEAFF. This chain connects TRBV6-6 to TRBJ1-1, with TRBD1 identical over 7 bases. Germline V CDR1 and CDR2: MNHNY, SVGAGI (reference sequence). V trimming: 3 bases; J trimming: 1 base; junction bases outside the gene matches: 2. The CDR3 spans 14 residues.

Note on this clonotype: Compared with germline, one end of the junction differs, possibly owing to a read error. The rearrangement uses TRBV18 and TRBJ2-1; D tentatively reads TRBD1 or TRBD2 (5 bases each). The CDR3 contains 13 residues. Per germline, CDR1 KGHSH and CDR2 LQKENI. CDR3 in amino acids: CASSPREGNEQFF. DNA of the CDR3: TGTGCCAGTTCACCACGAGAGGGGAATGAGCAGTTCTTC.

The V gene is TRBV6-1, the J gene TRBJ2-6; TRBD1 agrees at 8 bases. Trimming removed 3 bases from V and 4 bases from J; junction bases left unmatched: 5. The germline V gene encodes CDR1 MNHNS and CDR2 SASEGT. The CDR3 extends over 16 amino acids. The CDR3 region has the DNA TGTGCCAGCAGTGAGCAGGGGGCGACCGGGGCCAACGTCCTGACTTTC. Translation: CASSEQGATGANVLTF.

The chain recombines TRBV3-1 with TRBJ2-5, with D perhaps TRBD1 (6 bases). V shed 6 bases and J shed 10 bases, with 18 bases lying between them. Germline V gives CDR1 LGHDT, CDR2 YNNKEL (reference sequence). The CDR3 length is 13 residues. CDR3: CASRPVAGARQYF. In nucleotides, the CDR3 is TGTGCCAGCAGACCCGTCGCAGGGGCTCGCCAGTACTTC.

Remarks on this clonotype: At one of its ends the junction is not consistent with the germline gene, which may arise from a read error. V and J are TRBV4-1 and TRBJ1-4, with D possibly matching TRBD1 (6 bases). This CDR3 contains 17 residues. CDR1 is MGHRA and CDR2 is YSYEKL in the germline V gene. The CDR3 protein is CASSQDRGRLANEKLFF. The CDR3 DNA reads TGTGCCAGCAGCCAAGATAGGGGGAGATTGGCTAATGAAAAACTGTTTTTT.

This clonotype has just a few counts. CDR3 DNA: TGTGCCAGCAGTGCAGCCGCCAAAAACATTCAGTACTTC. This gives the protein CASSAAAKNIQYF. The V gene is TRBV6-1, the J gene TRBJ2-4; D remains unclear. V lost 4 bases to trimming and J lost 1 base, with 5 bases between them. The CDR3 length is 13 residues. Germline-derived CDR1 and CDR2 are MNHNS and SASEGT.

CDR3 residues: CAIRPIAGGGEQFF. The CDR3 coding sequence is TGTGCCATCAGGCCTATAGCGGGAGGGGGTGAGCAGTTCTTC. V and J are TRBV10-3 and TRBJ2-1; 11 bases fit TRBD2. The CDR3 extends over 14 amino acids. Trimming took 6 bases from V and 9 from J; bases not matched to a gene: 7. Per germline, CDR1 ENHRY and CDR2 SYGVKD.

The rearrangement uses TRBV20-1 and TRBJ1-2; TRBD1 agrees at 7 bases. CDR1 is DFQATT, CDR2 SNEGSKA, per germline (reference sequence). Trimming removed 5 bases from V and 7 bases from J; junction bases left unmatched: 19. CDR3 size: 16 residues. The DNA of the CDR3 is TGCAGTGCTCTTCGGACAGAGACAGGGATTATTGGTGGCTACACCTTC. Translated, it gives CSALRTETGIIGGYTF.

This sequence joins TRBV6-2 or TRBV6-3 and TRBJ2-5, with D perhaps being TRBD1 or TRBD2 (6 bases each). This CDR3 contains 15 residues. Germline V gene data show CDR1 as MNHEY and CDR2 as SVGEGT. With 5 bases removed from V and 1 base from J, the gap between germline ends came to 14 bases. The DNA for the CDR3 is TGTGCCAGCAGTGGTGTCCGGGGGCCCCAAGAGACCCAGTACTTC. It yields the protein CASSGVRGPQETQYF.

Only a few counts were recorded for this clonotype. V and J are TRBV4-1 and TRBJ1-1; D uncertain. The CDR3 is 14 residues long. Looked up from germline, CDR1 is MGHRA and CDR2 is YSYEKL. The V and J ends lost 3 bases and 5 bases respectively, with 13 bases between them. CDR3: CASSQPDDGTEAFF. For the CDR3, the DNA is TGCGCCAGCAGCCAGCCGGACGACGGAACTGAAGCTTTCTTT.

The chain recombines TRBV7-2 with TRBJ2-7; no firm D call. CDR1 is SGHTA, CDR2 FQGNSA, per germline. Trimming removed 6 bases at V and 3 bases at J, with 18 bases between. This CDR3 spans 15 amino acids. The CDR3 loop reads CASSQLPVSGYEQYF. DNA for the CDR3: TGTGCCAGCAGTCAACTTCCAGTTTCGGGCTACGAGCAGTACTTC.

This clonotype has more than one count but fewer than ten. V is TRBV20-1 and J is TRBJ2-5; weak D call: TRBD1 (6 bases). The J call may be in error: the DNA end matches TRBJ2-4 better. The CDR3 is 13 residues long. Per germline, CDR1 DFQATT and CDR2 SNEGSKA (reference sequence). The CDR3 is CSARDSGRNIQYF. The CDR3 DNA is TGCAGTGCTAGGGACAGCGGTAGAAACATTCAGTACTTC.

The V gene is TRBV5-1, the J gene TRBJ2-1, with 10 bases aligning to TRBD1. The germline V gene has CDR1 SGHRS and CDR2 YFSETQ. There are 14 residues in the CDR3. V trimming: 4 bases; J trimming: 4 bases; junction bases outside the gene matches: 2. The CDR3 is CASSGQGVYNEQFF. The CDR3, as DNA: TGCGCCAGCAGCGGACAGGGGGTTTACAATGAGCAGTTCTTC.

This chain's CDR3 is CASSLLEYTPYEQYF. Written as DNA, the CDR3 is TGTGCCAGCAGCCTCCTGGAGTACACCCCCTACGAGCAGTACTTC. V gene TRBV3-1 combines with J gene TRBJ2-7; D gene unclear. V shed 4 bases and J shed 2 bases, with 15 bases lying between them. The CDR3 spans 15 residues. Germline CDR1 LGHDT, CDR2 YNNKEL (reference sequence).

The V and J genes are TRBV12-3 or TRBV12-4 and TRBJ1-5, with TRBD1 matching over 9 bases. CDR3 length: 15 residues. V was clipped by 6 bases and J by 1 base; unmatched bases: 4. CDR3 residues: CASRGQGNSNQPQHF. CDR3 nucleotide sequence: TGTGCCAGCAGAGGACAGGGGAACAGCAATCAGCCCCAGCATTTT.

This clonotype showed up just once. The chain joins TRBV30 to TRBJ1-2, with a possible D match to TRBD1 (5 bases). V was trimmed by 2 bases and J by 5 bases, leaving 15 bases between them. The germline V gene encodes CDR1 GTSNPN and CDR2 SVGIG (reference sequence). This CDR3 is 14 amino acids long. DNA for the CDR3: TGTGCCTGGAGTCTATGGGGCCCTCCTTATGGCTACACCTTC. Protein: CAWSLWGPPYGYTF.

The chain uses TRBV12-3 or TRBV12-4 and TRBJ2-7; D uncertain. This CDR3 is built from 14 residues. V lost 6 bases, J lost 0 bases, and 12 bases lay in between. CDR3 DNA sequence: TGTGCCAGCAGCCTCCTCGGCAACTCCTACGAGCAGTACTTC. Translated, it gives CASSLLGNSYEQYF.

The rearrangement links TRBV29-1 to TRBJ2-3, with 9 bases aligning to TRBD2. V was pared by 3 bases and J by 0 bases, with 13 bases of the junction left unmatched. Germline CDR1 SQVTM, CDR2 ANQGSEA. The CDR3 contains 18 residues. CDR3 residues: CSVDGRSGRSPSTDTQYF. CDR3 nucleotides: TGCAGCGTTGACGGCCGCAGCGGGAGGTCCCCCAGCACAGATACGCAGTATTTT.

This chain connects TRBV7-8 to TRBJ2-7; D is perhaps TRBD1 (5 bases). From germline, CDR1 is SGHVS and CDR2 FQNEAQ. V gave up 5 bases and J gave up 4 bases, with 9 bases separating them. The length of the CDR3 is 12 residues. The CDR3 bases are TGTGCCAGCAGCACGAAGGGGTACGAGCAGTACTTC. Its protein product is CASSTKGYEQYF.

The chain uses TRBV20-1 and TRBJ2-5; unclear D gene. V was pared by 3 bases and J by 5 bases, with 13 bases between. CDR3 size: 13 residues. Germline-derived CDR1 and CDR2 are DFQATT and SNEGSKA (reference sequence). The CDR3 DNA follows: TGCAGTGCTAGGCCCCCCGTCAGTGAGACCCAGTACTTC. Residues: CSARPPVSETQYF.

With regard to this clonotype: This may be a read error: a much more frequent sequence differs by one nucleotide. This chain uses TRBV7-2 with TRBJ2-5; D is unclear. The germline CDR1 and CDR2 sequences are SGHTA and FQGNSA. Trimming took off 1 base at V and 4 bases at J, with 7 bases between the two ends. The CDR3 sequence is 13 residues long. CDR3 residues: CASSLGWRETQYF. CDR3 nucleotide sequence: TGTGCCAGCAGCTTAGGGTGGCGAGAGACCCAGTACTTC.